This T cell receptor (beta chain) originates from a study of beta chain features in type 1 diabetes. Across the study: The examined sorted cells totaled roughly 110,000,000 across samples.

On this clone itself: Its target is not known.

Expressed TCRB transcripts were sequenced because the entire RNA isolate underwent reverse transcription. Repertoires were generated with immunoSEQ multiplex PCR, while TCRdb's copy carries only in-frame clones and drops some. The data contain around 300,000 clones, about 15% of them singletons. Study results and caveats: Moderate yet significant TCRB CDR3 shortening was seen in Type 1 diabetes patients in all four CD4+ subsets. The naive, central memory and Treg TCRB repertoires looked more alike in patients than they did in healthy donors. Reduced insertions and increased deletions marked VDJ junctions in type 1 diabetes patients.

One heparinised blood draw, averaging approximately 0.11 L, came from each donor. The CDR3 totals 15 residues. Looked up from germline, CDR1 is MNHEY and CDR2 is SVGAGI. After removal of 5 bases from V and 4 bases from J, the junction contained 9 bases not matched to a gene. The chain recombines TRBV6-5 with TRBJ1-2; 8 nucleotides match TRBD1. The clonotype was recovered from a man younger than 30 with type 1 diabetes. Sequenced material: naive CD4+ T cells from blood. CDR3 sequence reads: CASSTPRTGIYGYTF. The DNA for the CDR3 is TGTGCCAGCAGTACCCCCAGGACAGGGATCTATGGCTACACCTTC.